This T cell receptor (beta chain) was obtained from a study of T cell changes during pregnancy in multiple sclerosis. Produced via immunoSEQ multiplex PCR; TCRdb's table is partial and in-frame only. The table includes some 80,000 clones, 94% detected once. Looked up from germline, CDR1 is SGHVS and CDR2 is FQNEAQ. Trimming took 5 bases from V and 4 from J; bases not matched to a gene: 7. This CDR3 spans 15 amino acids. The genes are TRBV7-8 and TRBJ2-3; 9 nucleotides align to TRBD1. The receptor's source is a female donor with multiple sclerosis, enrolled in a pregnancy study. The sample consisted of CD4+ T cells from peripheral blood mononuclear cells, taken after pregnancy. The CDR3 DNA follows: TGTGCCAGCAGCGAACAACAGGGGGCTGCAGATACGCAGTATTTT. Amino acid sequence: CASSEQQGAADTQYF.